This T cell receptor (beta chain) was retrieved from a study of blood T cell repertoires in COVID-19. Study-level background: Specimens from acute and convalescent COVID-19 originated in the United States, Italy and Spain. T cells, B-cell-depleted T cells, or PBMCs supplied cDNA or gDNA.

Trimming removed 2 bases from V and 8 bases from J; junction bases left unmatched: 7. The V gene's germline CDR1 is MNHEY and CDR2 SVGAGI. The CDR3 is 14 amino acids. Authors' processing steps: Reference gene primer amplification gave nucleated cell count estimates. Repertoires were generated with immunoSEQ multiplex PCR, while TCRdb's copy carries only in-frame clones and drops some. The V and J calls and clone size come from that table; D and trimming were worked out from the DNA. The sample holds about 160,000 clones; under 90% are singletons and the top ten take about 19%. The chain has TRBV6-5 and TRBJ1-2; 8 bases map to TRBD1. The TCR sequence derives from a woman older than 75 with acute or convalescent COVID-19. What was sequenced was peripheral blood. CDR3 sequence reads: CASSYTGQGGGYTF. The DNA of the CDR3 is TGTGCCAGCAGTTACACAGGACAGGGTGGAGGCTACACCTTC.